The clone carrying this T cell receptor (beta chain) has only one observation. This record comes from a study of CD8+ T cells in alopecia areata. The treatment here: oral pan-JAK inhibitor, 5-10 mg twice daily. Alopecia areata patients provided lesional scalp punch biopsies and peripheral blood. CDR1 LNHDA and CDR2 SQIVND come from the germline V gene (reference sequence). V gave up 6 bases and J gave up 1 base; unmatched junction bases: 4. The CDR3 has 14 amino acids. RNA was extracted and reverse transcribed into cDNA as the sequencing template. Sequencing was performed with immunoSEQ multiplex PCR; in TCRdb, only in-frame clones are kept and a portion is missing. The table shows a few hundred thousand clones, with roughly two fifths occurring only once.

The chain has TRBV19 and TRBJ2-7; 9 bases are a match to TRBD2. The sequences come from CD4+ T cells sorted from blood, collected around week 31, from a patient treated with tofacitinib. The TCR originated in a human donor with alopecia areata. The CDR3 sequence is CASRGLASSYEQYF. In nucleotides, the CDR3 is TGTGCCAGTAGAGGACTAGCGAGTTCCTACGAGCAGTACTTC.